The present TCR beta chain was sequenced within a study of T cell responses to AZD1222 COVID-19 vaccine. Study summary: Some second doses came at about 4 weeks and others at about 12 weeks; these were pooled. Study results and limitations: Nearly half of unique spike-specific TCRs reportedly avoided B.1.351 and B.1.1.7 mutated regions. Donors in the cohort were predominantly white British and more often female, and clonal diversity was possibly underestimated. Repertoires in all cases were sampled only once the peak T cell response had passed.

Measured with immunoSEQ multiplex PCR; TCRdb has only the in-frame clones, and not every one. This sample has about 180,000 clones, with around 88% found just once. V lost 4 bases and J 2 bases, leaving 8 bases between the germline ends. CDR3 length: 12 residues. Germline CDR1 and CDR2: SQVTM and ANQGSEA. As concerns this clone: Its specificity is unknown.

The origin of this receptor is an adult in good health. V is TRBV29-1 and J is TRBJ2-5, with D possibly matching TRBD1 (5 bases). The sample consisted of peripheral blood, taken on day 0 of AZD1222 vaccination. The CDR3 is CSVAGAQETQYF. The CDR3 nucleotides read TGCAGCGTTGCTGGGGCGCAAGAGACCCAGTACTTC.